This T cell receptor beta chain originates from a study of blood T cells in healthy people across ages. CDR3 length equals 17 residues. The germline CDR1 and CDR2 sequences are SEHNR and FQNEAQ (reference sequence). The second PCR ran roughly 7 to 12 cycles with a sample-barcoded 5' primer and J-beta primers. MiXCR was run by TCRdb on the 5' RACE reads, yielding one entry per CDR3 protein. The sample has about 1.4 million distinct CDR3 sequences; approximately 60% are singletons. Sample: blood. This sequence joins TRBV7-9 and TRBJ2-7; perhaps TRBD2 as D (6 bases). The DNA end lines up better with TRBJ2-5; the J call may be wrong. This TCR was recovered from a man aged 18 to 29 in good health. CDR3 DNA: TGTGCCAGCAGCACCCTTAGCGGCGCGAGGGCCATTGAGACCCAGTACTTC. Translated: CASSTLSGARAIETQYF.